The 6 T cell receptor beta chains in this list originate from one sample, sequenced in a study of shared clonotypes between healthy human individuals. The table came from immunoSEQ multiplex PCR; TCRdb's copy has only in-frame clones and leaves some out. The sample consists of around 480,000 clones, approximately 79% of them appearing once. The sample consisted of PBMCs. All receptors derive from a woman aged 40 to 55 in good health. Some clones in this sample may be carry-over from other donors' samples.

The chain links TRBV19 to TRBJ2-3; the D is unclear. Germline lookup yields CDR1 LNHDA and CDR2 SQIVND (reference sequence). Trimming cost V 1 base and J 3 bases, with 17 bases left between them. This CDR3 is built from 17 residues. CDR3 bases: TGTGCCAGTAGTATAGGGCTGAGGTTCTGGGATACAGATACGCAGTATTTT. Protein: CASSIGLRFWDTDTQYF.

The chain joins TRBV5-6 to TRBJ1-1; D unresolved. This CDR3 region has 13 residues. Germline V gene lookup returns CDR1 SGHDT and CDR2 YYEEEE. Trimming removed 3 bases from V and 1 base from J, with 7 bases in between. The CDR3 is CASSSRGNTEAFF. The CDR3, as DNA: TGTGCCAGCAGCTCCCGGGGGAACACTGAAGCTTTCTTT.

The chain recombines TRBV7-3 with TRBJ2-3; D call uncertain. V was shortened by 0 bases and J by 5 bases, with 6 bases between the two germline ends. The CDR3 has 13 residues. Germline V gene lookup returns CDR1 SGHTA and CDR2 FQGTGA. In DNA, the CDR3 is TGTGCCAGCAGCTTAACGTTTCGAGATACGCAGTATTTT. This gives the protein CASSLTFRDTQYF.

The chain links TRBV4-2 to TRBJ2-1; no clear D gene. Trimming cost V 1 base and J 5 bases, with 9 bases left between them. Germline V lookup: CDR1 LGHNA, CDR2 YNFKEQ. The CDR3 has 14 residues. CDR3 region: CASSQGRANNEQFF. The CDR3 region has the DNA TGTGCCAGCAGCCAAGGTAGGGCGAACAATGAGCAGTTCTTC.

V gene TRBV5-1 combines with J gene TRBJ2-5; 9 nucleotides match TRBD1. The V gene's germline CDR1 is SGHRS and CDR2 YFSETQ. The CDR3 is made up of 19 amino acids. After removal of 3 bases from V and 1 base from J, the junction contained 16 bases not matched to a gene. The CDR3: CASSWGFRDRAFPQETQYF. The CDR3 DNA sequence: TGCGCCAGCAGCTGGGGGTTTCGGGACAGGGCTTTTCCCCAAGAGACCCAGTACTTC. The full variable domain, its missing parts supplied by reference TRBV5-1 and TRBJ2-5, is KAGVTQTPRYLIKTRGQQVTLSCSPISGHRSVSWYQQTPGQGLQFLFEYFSETQRNKGNFPGRFSGRQFSNSRSEMNVSTLELGDSALYLCASSWGFRDRAFPQETQYFGPGTRLLVL.

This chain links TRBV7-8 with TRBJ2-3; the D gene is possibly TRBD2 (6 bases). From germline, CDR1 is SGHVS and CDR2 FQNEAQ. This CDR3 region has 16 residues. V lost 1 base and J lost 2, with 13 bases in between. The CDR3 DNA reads TGTGCCAGCAGCTTAGGTCTAGCGCATCTCACAGATACGCAGTATTTT. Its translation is CASSLGLAHLTDTQYF.